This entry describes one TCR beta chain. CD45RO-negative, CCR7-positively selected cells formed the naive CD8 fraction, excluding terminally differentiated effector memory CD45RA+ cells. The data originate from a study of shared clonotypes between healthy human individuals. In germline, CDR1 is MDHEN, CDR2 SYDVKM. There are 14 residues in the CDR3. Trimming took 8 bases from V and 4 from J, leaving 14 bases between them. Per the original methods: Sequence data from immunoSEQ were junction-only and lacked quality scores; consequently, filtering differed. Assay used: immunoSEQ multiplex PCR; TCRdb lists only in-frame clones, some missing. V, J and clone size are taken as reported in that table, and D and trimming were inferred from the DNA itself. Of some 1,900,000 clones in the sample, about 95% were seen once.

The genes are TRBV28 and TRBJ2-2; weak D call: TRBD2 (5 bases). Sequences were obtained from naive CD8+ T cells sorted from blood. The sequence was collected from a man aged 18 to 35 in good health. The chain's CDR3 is CASHEVGVTGELFF. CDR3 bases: TGTGCCAGCCACGAGGTCGGGGTCACCGGGGAGCTGTTTTTT.